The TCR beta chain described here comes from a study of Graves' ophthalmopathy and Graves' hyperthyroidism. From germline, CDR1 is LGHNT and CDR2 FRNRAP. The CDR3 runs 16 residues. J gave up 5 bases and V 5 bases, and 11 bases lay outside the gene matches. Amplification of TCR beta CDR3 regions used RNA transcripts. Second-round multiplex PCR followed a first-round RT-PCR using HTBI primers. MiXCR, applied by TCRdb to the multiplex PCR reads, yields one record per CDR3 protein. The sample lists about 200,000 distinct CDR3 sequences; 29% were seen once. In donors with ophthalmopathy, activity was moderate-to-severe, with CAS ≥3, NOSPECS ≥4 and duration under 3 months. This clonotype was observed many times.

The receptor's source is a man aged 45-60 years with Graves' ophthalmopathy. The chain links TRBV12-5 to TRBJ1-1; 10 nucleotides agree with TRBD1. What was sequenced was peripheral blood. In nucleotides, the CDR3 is TGTGCTAGTGGTCCCCGACAGGGGGCAAGGCGGACTGAAGCTTTCTTT. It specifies CASGPRQGARRTEAFF.